This TCR beta chain emerged from a study of T cells in localized non-small cell lung cancer. Study-wide findings and caveats: There was an association of higher blood T cell density with longer overall survival.

Repertoires were generated with immunoSEQ multiplex PCR, while TCRdb's copy carries only in-frame clones and drops some. The data hold more than 15,000 clones, with about four fifths observed a single time. CDR1 and CDR2 from the germline V gene are MNHNS and SASEGT. The CDR3 spans 16 residues. The V and J ends lost 2 bases and 2 bases respectively, with 13 bases between them. Worth noting for this clone: Its target is unknown.

The chain couples TRBV6-1 to TRBJ2-1; the D gene could be TRBD1 or TRBD2 (5 bases each). The sequence derives from a male donor at least 60 years old with stage III lung adenocarcinoma. The source was peripheral blood, collected before any cancer treatment. CDR3 nucleotides: TGTGCCAGCAGTGAAATGGGGGTGGCGGCCTACAATGAGCAGTTCTTC. Translation: CASSEMGVAAYNEQFF.